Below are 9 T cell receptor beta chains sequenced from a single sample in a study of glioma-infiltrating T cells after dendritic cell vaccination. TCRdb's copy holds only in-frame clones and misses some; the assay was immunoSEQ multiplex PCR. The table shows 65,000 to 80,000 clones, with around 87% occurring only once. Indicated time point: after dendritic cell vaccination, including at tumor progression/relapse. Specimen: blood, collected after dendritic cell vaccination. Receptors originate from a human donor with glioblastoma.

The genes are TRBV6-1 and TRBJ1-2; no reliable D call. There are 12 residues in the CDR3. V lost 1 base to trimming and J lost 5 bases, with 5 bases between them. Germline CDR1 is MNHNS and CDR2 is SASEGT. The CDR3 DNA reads TGTGCCAGCAGTGAAGACTCTTATGGCTACACCTTC. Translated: CASSEDSYGYTF.

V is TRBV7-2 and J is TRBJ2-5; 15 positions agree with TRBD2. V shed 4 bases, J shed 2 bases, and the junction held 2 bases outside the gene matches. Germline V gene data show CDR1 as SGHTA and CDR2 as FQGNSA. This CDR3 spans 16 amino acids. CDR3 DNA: TGTGCCAGCAGCTCCGGACTAGCGGGGGGGCAAGAGACCCAGTACTTC. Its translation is CASSSGLAGGQETQYF.

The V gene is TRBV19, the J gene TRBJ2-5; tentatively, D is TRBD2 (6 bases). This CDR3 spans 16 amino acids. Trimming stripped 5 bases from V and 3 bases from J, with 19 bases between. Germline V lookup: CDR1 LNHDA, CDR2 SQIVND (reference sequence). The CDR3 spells CASSFPGGAYEETQYF. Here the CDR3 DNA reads TGTGCCAGTAGTTTCCCCGGGGGAGCATACGAAGAGACCCAGTACTTC.

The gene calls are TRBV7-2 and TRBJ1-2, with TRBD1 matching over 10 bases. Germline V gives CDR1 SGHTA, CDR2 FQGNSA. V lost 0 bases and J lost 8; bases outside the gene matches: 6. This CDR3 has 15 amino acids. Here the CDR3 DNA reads TGTGCCAGCAGCTTAGCGCTGGGGACAGGGGTAGGCTACACCTTC. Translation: CASSLALGTGVGYTF.

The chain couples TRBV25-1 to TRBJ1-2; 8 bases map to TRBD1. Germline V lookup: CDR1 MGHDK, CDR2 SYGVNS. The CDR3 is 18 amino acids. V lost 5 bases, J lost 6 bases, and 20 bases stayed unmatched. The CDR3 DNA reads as TGTGCCAGCAGTTCCATACTTGGAGCAGGGGGCGTCTCCGATGGCTACACCTTC. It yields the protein CASSSILGAGGVSDGYTF.

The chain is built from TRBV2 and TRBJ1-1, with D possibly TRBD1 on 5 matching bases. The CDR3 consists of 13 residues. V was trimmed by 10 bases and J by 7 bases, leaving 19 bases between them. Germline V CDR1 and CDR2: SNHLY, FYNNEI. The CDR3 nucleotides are TGTGCCACTACGGCAGGGAGGGTTAGTGAAGCTTTCTTT. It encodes CATTAGRVSEAFF.

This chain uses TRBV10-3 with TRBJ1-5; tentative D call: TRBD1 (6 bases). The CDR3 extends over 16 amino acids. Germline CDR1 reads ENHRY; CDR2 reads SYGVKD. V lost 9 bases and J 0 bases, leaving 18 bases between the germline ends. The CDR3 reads CAMGTGGHDSNQPQHF. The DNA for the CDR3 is TGTGCCATGGGGACGGGGGGCCACGATAGCAATCAGCCCCAGCATTTT.

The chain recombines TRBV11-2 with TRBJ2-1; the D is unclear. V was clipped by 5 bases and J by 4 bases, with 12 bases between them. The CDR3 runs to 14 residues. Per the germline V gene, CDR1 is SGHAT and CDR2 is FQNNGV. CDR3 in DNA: TGTGCCAGCAGCCTCCTCGAGGCGTACAATGAGCAGTTCTTC. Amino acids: CASSLLEAYNEQFF.

The CDR3 DNA reads TGTGCCAGCAGCCCGGGACTAGCGGGCGTCACTAGCACAGATACGCAGTATTTT. It encodes CASSPGLAGVTSTDTQYF. V gene TRBV7-8 combines with J gene TRBJ2-3, with 12 bases aligning to TRBD2. CDR1 and CDR2 from the germline V gene are SGHVS and FQNEAQ. CDR3 length equals 18 residues. V was clipped by 5 bases and J by 0 bases; unmatched bases: 9.